A single sample gave rise to the 29 T cell receptor beta chains below, sequenced in a study of blood T cell repertoires in COVID-19 (dated by TCRdb to the early 2020s). Preparation of the library involved the immunoSEQ multiplex PCR assay. Imported from immuneACCESS, the table was reduced by TCRdb to in-frame sequences with V and J called. These copies leave out some clones; in studies compared against another copy, an unresolved V gene accounts for under half, and the cause of the remainder is not known. For this sample the table gives 150,000 or so clones, of which approximately 80% were detected only once. The ten largest account for roughly 2.8% of the sample. The source material was peripheral blood. The source of these receptors is a woman between 55 and 75 years old with acute or convalescent COVID-19.

This clone occurred a few times. The V call is TRBV7-8, the J call TRBJ1-5; 9 bases line up with TRBD1. Germline V gene sequence: CDR1 SGHVS, CDR2 FQNEAQ. Losses at the gene ends were 2 bases for V and 3 bases for J; bases not matched to a gene: 5. The CDR3 runs to 16 residues. In nucleotides, the CDR3 is TGTGCCAGCAGCTTACAGGGACAGGGCTCCAATCAGCCCCAGCATTTT. Its translation is CASSLQGQGSNQPQHF.

The chain carries TRBV6-6 and TRBJ2-7, with 10 bases that match TRBD1. V lost 6 bases and J lost 5; bases outside the gene matches: 7. Germline-derived CDR1 and CDR2 are MNHNY and SVGAGI (reference sequence). The CDR3 covers 14 residues. The CDR3 DNA sequence: TGTGCCAGCAGGGTGAGGGACAGGGGAAACGAGCAGTACTTC. It encodes CASRVRDRGNEQYF.

The V and J genes are TRBV7-2 and TRBJ1-6, with D tentatively TRBD1 (5 bases). V lost 4 bases to trimming and J lost 4 bases, with 11 bases between them. This CDR3 has 15 residues. Germline CDR1 is SGHTA and CDR2 is FQGNSA. CDR3 loop: CASSSGGGYNSPLHF. The CDR3 nucleotides read TGTGCCAGCAGCTCCGGTGGGGGGTATAATTCACCCCTCCACTTT.

The J gene is TRBJ2-5, the V gene TRBV6-2 or TRBV6-3; TRBD2 aligns across 9 bases. The CDR3 contains 16 residues. The V gene end was trimmed by 5 bases and the J gene end by 2 bases; junction bases not matched to a gene: 9. Germline CDR1 and CDR2: MNHEY and SVGEGT. The CDR3 reads CASSPGVAGAQETQYF. CDR3 nucleotide sequence: TGTGCCAGCAGTCCCGGGGTAGCGGGGGCACAAGAGACCCAGTACTTC.

This clone was detected only once. V usage is TRBV6-5 and J usage is TRBJ1-1; perhaps TRBD1 as D (6 bases). With 0 bases removed from V and 1 base from J, the gap between germline ends came to 9 bases. Germline assignment: CDR1 MNHEY and CDR2 SVGAGI. CDR3 length equals 15 residues. The CDR3 loop is CASSYSGRGNTEAFF. The DNA of the CDR3 is TGTGCCAGCAGTTACTCGGGCAGGGGGAACACTGAAGCTTTCTTT.

The chain employs TRBV9 and TRBJ2-1; 10 bases line up with TRBD2. V dropped 1 base and J dropped 9; count of bases not matched to a gene: 13. The CDR3 loop spans 17 amino acids. Germline CDR1 and CDR2: SGDLS and YYNGEE. The CDR3 sequence is CASSVNPTAGGQGEQFF. The CDR3 region has the DNA TGTGCCAGCAGCGTAAATCCCACAGCGGGGGGGCAAGGTGAGCAGTTCTTC.

In its sample, this clone was seen once. The V and J genes are TRBV7-8 and TRBJ2-5; 8 bases agree with TRBD1. CDR3 length: 18 residues. After removal of 5 bases from V and 1 base from J, the junction contained 15 bases not matched to a gene. Germline CDR1 SGHVS, CDR2 FQNEAQ. The CDR3 DNA sequence: TGTGCCAGCAGCCGCACCCCGGGACAGGCGGTCCCCCAAGAGACCCAGTACTTC. This encodes CASSRTPGQAVPQETQYF.

The rearrangement links TRBV30 to TRBJ2-4, with D tentatively TRBD1 (6 bases). The germline V gene has CDR1 GTSNPN and CDR2 SVGIG (reference sequence). The CDR3 is made up of 14 amino acids. V lost 0 bases and J lost 0, with 6 bases in between. CDR3 coding DNA: TGTGCCTGGAGTGTACAGGGAGCCAAAAACATTCAGTACTTC. It yields the protein CAWSVQGAKNIQYF. The full variable domain, in which reference TRBV30 and TRBJ2-4 provide the parts outside the CDR3, is SQTIHQWPATLVQPVGSPLSLECTVEGTSNPNLYWYRQAAGRGLQLLFYSVGIGQISSEVPQNLSASRPQDRQFILSSKKLLLSDSGFYLCAWSVQGAKNIQYFGAGTRLSVL.

The gene calls are TRBV28 and TRBJ2-2; D is uncertain. The V gene lost 1 base and the J gene lost 0 bases, with 6 bases spanning the gap. CDR1 and CDR2 from the germline V gene are MDHEN and SYDVKM. CDR3 size: 15 residues. The CDR3 spells CASSLSLANTGELFF. The CDR3 DNA reads as TGTGCCAGCAGTTTATCCCTCGCGAACACCGGGGAGCTGTTTTTT.

V usage is TRBV3-1 (or the pseudogene TRBV3-2) and J usage is TRBJ2-3; TRBD1 is a possible D gene (6 bases). The CDR3 is 14 residues long. V gave up 4 bases and J gave up 5 bases, with 13 bases separating them. Germline values: CDR1 LGHDT, CDR2 YNNKEL (reference sequence). DNA for the CDR3: TGTGCCAGCAGCCCCAAGGTAGGGGGAGATACGCAGTATTTT. This sequence encodes CASSPKVGGDTQYF.

The genes are TRBV5-6 and TRBJ1-5; D remains unclear. The CDR3 contains 13 residues. Trimming took 1 base from V and 3 from J, leaving 5 bases between them. The germline V gene encodes CDR1 SGHDT and CDR2 YYEEEE. In nucleotides, the CDR3 is TGTGCCAGCAGCTTGTATAACAATCAGCCCCAGCATTTT. Encoded protein: CASSLYNNQPQHF.

This chain uses TRBV6-5 with TRBJ1-1; D possibly corresponds to TRBD1 (6 bases). The length of the CDR3 is 13 residues. Trimming pared 7 bases from V and 4 bases from J, leaving 13 bases between. Germline-derived CDR1 and CDR2 are MNHEY and SVGAGI. The CDR3 bases are TGTGCCAGCAAGGGGGGGGGACGCACTGAAGCTTTCTTT. Translation gives CASKGGGRTEAFF.

The chain combines TRBV28 with TRBJ2-5, with a possible D match to TRBD2 (7 bases). Trimming removed 9 bases at V and 7 bases at J, with 15 bases between. The germline V gene has CDR1 MDHEN and CDR2 SYDVKM. This CDR3 has 12 amino acids. CDR3 protein: CASVGGRGTQYF. The CDR3 nucleotides are TGTGCCAGTGTCGGGGGGCGGGGGACCCAGTACTTC.

This chain connects TRBV28 to TRBJ1-4; D remains ambiguous. Trimming pared 6 bases from V and 8 bases from J, leaving 16 bases between. Germline CDR1 MDHEN, CDR2 SYDVKM. This CDR3 has 14 residues. The CDR3 DNA sequence: TGTGCCAGCAGGCAGCCCGGGAGGCGCGAAAAACTGTTTTTT. Translated, it gives CASRQPGRREKLFF.

The V call is TRBV14, the J call TRBJ1-2; 9 nucleotides align to TRBD1. The trim removed 3 bases at V and 1 base at J, leaving 6 bases unmatched. The CDR3 consists of 16 residues. Looked up from germline, CDR1 is SGHDN and CDR2 is FVKESK. In nucleotides, the CDR3 is TGTGCCAGCAGCCAGTCCGGGACAGGGAGTAACTATGGCTACACCTTC. Its protein is CASSQSGTGSNYGYTF.

The chain is built from TRBV10-3 and TRBJ2-5; 11 nucleotides align to TRBD2. This CDR3 region has 15 residues. CDR1 and CDR2 from the germline V gene are ENHRY and SYGVKD. The trim removed 2 bases at V and 3 bases at J, leaving 2 bases unmatched. The DNA for the CDR3 is TGTGCCATCAGTGAGCCTAGCGGGGGGAAAGAGACCCAGTACTTC. Translating gives CAISEPSGGKETQYF.

The V call is TRBV7-2, the J call TRBJ2-7; perhaps TRBD1 as D (8 bases). Per germline, CDR1 SGHTA and CDR2 FQGNSA. This CDR3 region has 18 residues. The V and J ends lost 0 bases and 5 bases respectively, with 23 bases between them. The CDR3 DNA reads as TGTGCCAGCAGCTTAGCAACCCTAGACAGGGGAGGGAAGAACGAGCAGTACTTC. It specifies CASSLATLDRGGKNEQYF. Full variable domain (outside the CDR3, taken from reference TRBV7-2 and TRBJ2-7): GAGVSQSPSNKVTEKGKDVELRCDPISGHTALYWYRQSLGQGLEFLIYFQGNSAPDKSGLPSDRFSAERTGGSVSTLTIQRTQQEDSAVYLCASSLATLDRGGKNEQYFGPGTRLTVT.

The chain couples TRBV28 to TRBJ1-1; the match to TRBD1 covers 8 bases. Germline assignment: CDR1 MDHEN and CDR2 SYDVKM. V shed 8 bases and J 5 bases; nucleotides not matched to a gene: 10. This CDR3 comprises 14 residues. This CDR3 is CASLSQGARTEAFF. The CDR3 DNA follows: TGTGCCAGCCTTTCCCAGGGGGCGAGAACTGAAGCTTTCTTT.

The chain carries TRBV6-4 and TRBJ1-5, with D possibly being TRBD1 (5 bases). The CDR3 has 13 residues. The ends were cut back, 5 bases at V and 7 bases at J, with 12 bases in the middle. In germline, CDR1 is MRHNA, CDR2 SNTAGT. The DNA for the CDR3 is TGTGCCAGCAGTCCCCAGGGAGGGCAGCCCCAGCATTTT. Amino acid sequence: CASSPQGGQPQHF.

V gene TRBV7-3 combines with J gene TRBJ2-2, with D unresolved. The CDR3 has 14 amino acids. CDR1 and CDR2 (germline): SGHTA, FQGTGA. Trimming left V 6 bases short and J 6 bases short, with 14 bases between. In nucleotides, the CDR3 is TGTGCCAGCAGTAGAGGTGGTGCCGCCGGGGAGCTGTTTTTT. Translation gives CASSRGGAAGELFF.

The genes are TRBV3-1 (or the pseudogene TRBV3-2) and TRBJ1-4; 8 bases are shared with TRBD1. The CDR3 covers 17 residues. V shed 4 bases and J 0 bases; nucleotides not matched to a gene: 7. Germline CDR1 is LGHDT and CDR2 is YNNKEL (reference sequence). The CDR3, as DNA: TGTGCCAGCAGCCCCCAGGGGGCGTTTTCAACTAATGAAAAACTGTTTTTT. Amino acid sequence: CASSPQGAFSTNEKLFF.

The chain recombines TRBV7-2 with TRBJ1-4; D is unresolved. CDR1 SGHTA and CDR2 FQGNSA come from the germline V gene. V was cut by 2 bases and J by 8 bases, with 9 bases left in between. This CDR3 comprises 13 residues. The CDR3 bases are TGTGCCAGCAGCTTACAGTACCGCGAAAAACTGTTTTTT. This sequence encodes CASSLQYREKLFF.

V is TRBV5-1 and J is TRBJ2-7; 11 nucleotides align to TRBD2. CDR3 length: 16 residues. Trimming took 6 bases from V and 0 from J; bases not matched to a gene: 8. Germline V lookup: CDR1 SGHRS, CDR2 YFSETQ. In DNA, the CDR3 is TGCGCCAGCAACCTAGCGGGGGGCTTGAGCTCCTACGAGCAGTACTTC. Protein: CASNLAGGLSSYEQYF.

This chain links TRBV6-5 with TRBJ2-1; 7 bases are a match to TRBD1. Germline CDR1 is MNHEY and CDR2 is SVGAGI. The CDR3 has 13 residues. V dropped 4 bases and J dropped 12; count of bases not matched to a gene: 9. DNA of the CDR3: TGTGCCAGCAGTTCCGTCGACAGGGAAGGGCAGTTCTTC. It specifies CASSSVDREGQFF.

The rearrangement links TRBV7-2 to TRBJ2-7; maybe TRBD2 (6 bases). The V and J ends lost 5 bases and 2 bases respectively, with 16 bases between them. Germline V gene lookup returns CDR1 SGHTA and CDR2 FQGNSA. CDR3 length: 15 amino acids. As DNA, the CDR3 is TGTGCCAGCAGCCGTGGGACTTTCCCGGCCTACGAGCAGTACTTC. Its translation: CASSRGTFPAYEQYF. The whole variable domain, filled in from reference TRBV7-2 and TRBJ2-7, reads GAGVSQSPSNKVTEKGKDVELRCDPISGHTALYWYRQSLGQGLEFLIYFQGNSAPDKSGLPSDRFSAERTGGSVSTLTIQRTQQEDSAVYLCASSRGTFPAYEQYFGPGTRLTVT.

CDR3: CASSSTGRNSPLHF. The CDR3 DNA reads TGTGCCAGCAGTTCTACAGGGCGTAATTCACCCCTCCACTTT. The chain has TRBV27 and TRBJ1-6; D is perhaps TRBD1 (6 bases). The CDR3 has 14 amino acids. The V gene lost 4 bases and the J gene lost 6 bases, with 10 bases spanning the gap. Germline V gene lookup returns CDR1 MNHEY and CDR2 SMNVEV (reference sequence).

The table lists this clone with a few counts. CDR3 loop: CASSNRERSLHF. The CDR3 region has the DNA TGTGCCAGCAGTAATAGGGAGAGATCCCTCCACTTT. V usage is TRBV11-2 and J usage is TRBJ1-6; unclear D gene. Looked up from germline, CDR1 is SGHAT and CDR2 is FQNNGV. Trimming shortened V by 6 bases and J by 14 bases, and 14 bases separated the two germline ends. The CDR3 runs 12 residues. The full variable domain, its missing parts supplied by reference TRBV11-2 and TRBJ1-6, is EAGVAQSPRYKIIEKRQSVAFWCNPISGHATLYWYQQILGQGPKLLIQFQNNGVVDDSQLPKDRFSAERLKGVDSTLKIQPAKLEDSAVYLCASSNRERSLHFGNGTRLTVT.

The chain recombines TRBV9 with TRBJ1-4; the match to TRBD1 covers 7 bases. The CDR3 runs to 16 residues. Losses at the gene ends were 4 bases for V and 4 bases for J; bases not matched to a gene: 10. Per the germline V gene, CDR1 is SGDLS and CDR2 is YYNGEE. The CDR3 DNA reads TGTGCCAGCAGCCCTCGAAGGGACAGCTTTAATGAAAAACTGTTTTTT. This encodes CASSPRRDSFNEKLFF.

V is TRBV7-3 and J is TRBJ1-1, with D tentatively TRBD1 (6 bases). V lost 5 bases to trimming and J lost 5 bases, with 12 bases between them. CDR1 is SGHTA, CDR2 FQGTGA, per germline. The CDR3 length is 13 residues. The CDR3: CASSLRGQTEAFF. CDR3 coding DNA: TGTGCCAGCAGCCTCAGGGGTCAGACTGAAGCTTTCTTT.